The 7 T cell receptor beta chains listed next were all sequenced from one sample in a study of metastatic and nonmetastatic thyroid tumors. TCRdb re-processed the PCR reads through MiXCR. The sample lists tens of thousands of clones; about 18% were seen once. Before thyroid surgery, none of the patients had received any treatment. What was sequenced was blood. These receptors all stem from a female donor with papillary thyroid cancer or a benign thyroid nodule (not recorded which). Some clones in this sample may be carry-over from other donors' samples.

J is TRBJ2-7 and V is TRBV20-1, with D possibly TRBD1 on 6 matching bases. Trimming removed 6 bases at V and 2 bases at J, with 14 bases between. Germline V gene lookup returns CDR1 DFQATT and CDR2 SNEGSKA (reference sequence). The CDR3 spans 13 residues. The CDR3 sequence: CSARKQGPYEQYF. CDR3 in DNA: TGCAGTGCAAGGAAACAGGGACCCTACGAGCAGTACTTC.

This clone was observed many times. The V gene is TRBV28, the J gene TRBJ2-7; TRBD2 is a possible D gene (6 bases). V shed 7 bases and J shed 0 bases, with 16 bases lying between them. The CDR3 sequence is 15 residues long. The germline V gene has CDR1 MDHEN and CDR2 SYDVKM. CDR3 DNA sequence: TGTGCCAGCACCCAGGAGGGGATTAGCTCCTACGAGCAGTACTTC. Residues: CASTQEGISSYEQYF.

In this sample, this clone turned up many times. The chain is built from TRBV2 and TRBJ1-1; 7 positions match TRBD1. CDR1 and CDR2 from the germline V gene are SNHLY and FYNNEI. V lost 6 bases, J lost 1 base, and 2 bases stayed unmatched. There are 13 residues in the CDR3. The CDR3 sequence is CASSRQGNTEAFF. The CDR3 nucleotides read TGTGCCAGCAGCCGACAGGGGAACACTGAAGCTTTCTTT. Filled out from reference TRBV2 and TRBJ1-1, the complete variable domain reads EPEVTQTPSHQVTQMGQEVILRCVPISNHLYFYWYRQILGQKVEFLVSFYNNEISEKSEIFDDQFSVERPDGSNFTLKIRSTKLEDSAMYFCASSRQGNTEAFFGQGTRLTVV.

In this sample, this clone is medium-sized (0.01 to 0.1%). The gene calls are TRBV3-1 and TRBJ2-2; D unclear. Germline V gives CDR1 LGHDT, CDR2 YNNKEL (reference sequence). Trimming removed 6 bases from V and 2 bases from J, with 10 bases in between. CDR3 length equals 14 residues. The CDR3: CASRRLPNTGELFF. CDR3 sequence (DNA): TGTGCCAGCAGGCGCCTGCCAAACACCGGGGAGCTGTTTTTT.

As regards this clone: A much larger clone is a single base away; this may be a read error. The sample has other DNA sequences that encode this CDR3 too. V is TRBV7-3 and J is TRBJ1-1, with 8 bases aligning to TRBD1. The CDR3 runs 14 residues. CDR1 and CDR2 from the germline V gene are SGHTA and FQGTGA. CDR3 region: CASSPGGAGTEAFF. The CDR3 coding sequence is TGTGCCAGCAGCCCAGGGGGCGCCGGCACTGAAGCTTTTTTT.

This clone occurred a few times. This chain uses TRBV6-1 with TRBJ2-1; 9 bases are shared with TRBD2. The CDR3 is 14 residues long. The junction had 3 bases not matched to a gene; V was cut back by 7 bases and J by 2 bases. Germline loops: CDR1 MNHNS, CDR2 SASEGT. The DNA of the CDR3 is TGTGCCAGCACGCGGGGGGGGACCTACAATGAGCAGTTCTTC. Translation: CASTRGGTYNEQFF.

CDR3 in amino acids: CASSQSHEQYF. The CDR3 region has the DNA TGTGCCAGCAGCCAATCCCACGAGCAGTACTTC. The V gene is TRBV3-1, the J gene TRBJ2-7; no clear D gene. The germline gives CDR1 LGHDT, CDR2 YNNKEL (reference sequence). Deletions cut 2 bases from V and 5 bases from J, with 4 bases between. The length of the CDR3 is 11 residues.